This T cell receptor (beta chain) was sequenced in a study of blood T cell repertoires in COVID-19. Looking at the study overall: Sites in the United States, Italy and Spain provided acute and convalescent COVID-19 samples.

J lost 4 bases, V lost 4 bases, and 4 bases had no gene match. Germline CDR1 SGHDT, CDR2 YYEEEE. The CDR3 loop spans 14 amino acids. In the original processing: Amplification of reference gene primers provided the estimated nucleated cell counts. Sequenced by immunoSEQ multiplex PCR; TCRdb stores in-frame clones only, minus some. The V and J calls and clone size are taken from that table; D and trimming were inferred from the DNA. The sample contains some 60,000 clones, around 81% of which appear only once. The chain carries TRBV5-6 and TRBJ2-3; TRBD2 agrees at 9 bases. The sequencing input was peripheral blood. This TCR came from an elderly woman with active or convalescent COVID-19. This CDR3 reads CASSTRTSADTQYF. In nucleotides, the CDR3 is TGTGCCAGCAGCACTCGGACTAGCGCAGATACGCAGTATTTT.